Below, one TCR beta chain is given with its context. Its specificity is unknown. This entry comes from a study of vaccination effects on CD4 cells after COVID-19. In the study overall: Median timing of post-vaccine samples was 72 days after the second dose.

The germline V and J ends were trimmed by 2 bases and 4 bases, with 14 bases remaining between them. The CDR3 extends over 14 amino acids. The V gene's germline CDR1 is SQVTM and CDR2 ANQGSEA. ViraFEST assay sequencing came after antigen-specific CD4+ T cells were expanded with viral peptide pools. Following culture for 9 to 11 days, CD4+ T cells were isolated. Each person got two doses of an mRNA SARS-CoV-2 vaccine, BNT162b2 or mRNA-1273. IL-2 medium took the place of half the medium on both days 3 and 7. Only in-frame clones appear in the TCRdb table, and some are missing; sequencing was by immunoSEQ multiplex PCR. The data show more than 60,000 clones, around two thirds seen once.

The sample was CD4+ T cells from PBMCs cultured with HCoV-229E spike peptides, taken after COVID-19 vaccination. The TCR was taken from a human donor who received a COVID-19 vaccine. The chain has TRBV29-1 and TRBJ1-2; no definite D call. The CDR3 reads CSVEPPHVPYGYTF. The CDR3, as DNA: TGCAGCGTTGAACCACCTCATGTCCCCTATGGCTACACCTTC.